What follows describes a single T cell receptor (beta chain). The data were obtained in a study of shared clonotypes between healthy human individuals. Trimming left V 2 bases short and J 2 bases short, with 14 bases between. CDR1 and CDR2 from the germline V gene are SGHNT and YYREEE (reference sequence). The CDR3 has 16 residues. Original handling: ImmunoSEQ only sent back junction sequences with no quality scores, so filtering was done differently. Sequencing used immunoSEQ multiplex PCR; TCRdb keeps in-frame clones, though not all of them. The D gene and trimming were derived from the DNA, and the V and J assignments and clone size from that table. The sample carries about 2.3 million clones, 85% to 95% recorded once. None of the donors, who were healthy HIV-negative adults, had recently had acute infections or vaccinations.

The sequenced sample consisted of naive CD4+ T cells from PBMCs. Described subset: CD45RA+ positively selected. The chain links TRBV5-4 to TRBJ2-1; tentatively, D is TRBD2 (6 bases). The origin of this receptor is a man between 18 and 29 years old in good health. Some clones in this sample may be carry-over from other donors' samples. The CDR3 nucleotides are TGTGCCAGCAGCTTAAATCCTAGCGAGACCTACAATGAGCAGTTCTTC. It translates to CASSLNPSETYNEQFF. Looking up the rest from reference TRBV5-4 and TRBJ2-1 gives the full variable domain: ETGVTQSPTHLIKTRGQQVTLRCSSQSGHNTVSWYQQALGQGPQFIFQYYREEENGRGNFPPRFSGLQFPNYSSELNVNALELDDSALYLCASSLNPSETYNEQFFGPGTRLTVL.